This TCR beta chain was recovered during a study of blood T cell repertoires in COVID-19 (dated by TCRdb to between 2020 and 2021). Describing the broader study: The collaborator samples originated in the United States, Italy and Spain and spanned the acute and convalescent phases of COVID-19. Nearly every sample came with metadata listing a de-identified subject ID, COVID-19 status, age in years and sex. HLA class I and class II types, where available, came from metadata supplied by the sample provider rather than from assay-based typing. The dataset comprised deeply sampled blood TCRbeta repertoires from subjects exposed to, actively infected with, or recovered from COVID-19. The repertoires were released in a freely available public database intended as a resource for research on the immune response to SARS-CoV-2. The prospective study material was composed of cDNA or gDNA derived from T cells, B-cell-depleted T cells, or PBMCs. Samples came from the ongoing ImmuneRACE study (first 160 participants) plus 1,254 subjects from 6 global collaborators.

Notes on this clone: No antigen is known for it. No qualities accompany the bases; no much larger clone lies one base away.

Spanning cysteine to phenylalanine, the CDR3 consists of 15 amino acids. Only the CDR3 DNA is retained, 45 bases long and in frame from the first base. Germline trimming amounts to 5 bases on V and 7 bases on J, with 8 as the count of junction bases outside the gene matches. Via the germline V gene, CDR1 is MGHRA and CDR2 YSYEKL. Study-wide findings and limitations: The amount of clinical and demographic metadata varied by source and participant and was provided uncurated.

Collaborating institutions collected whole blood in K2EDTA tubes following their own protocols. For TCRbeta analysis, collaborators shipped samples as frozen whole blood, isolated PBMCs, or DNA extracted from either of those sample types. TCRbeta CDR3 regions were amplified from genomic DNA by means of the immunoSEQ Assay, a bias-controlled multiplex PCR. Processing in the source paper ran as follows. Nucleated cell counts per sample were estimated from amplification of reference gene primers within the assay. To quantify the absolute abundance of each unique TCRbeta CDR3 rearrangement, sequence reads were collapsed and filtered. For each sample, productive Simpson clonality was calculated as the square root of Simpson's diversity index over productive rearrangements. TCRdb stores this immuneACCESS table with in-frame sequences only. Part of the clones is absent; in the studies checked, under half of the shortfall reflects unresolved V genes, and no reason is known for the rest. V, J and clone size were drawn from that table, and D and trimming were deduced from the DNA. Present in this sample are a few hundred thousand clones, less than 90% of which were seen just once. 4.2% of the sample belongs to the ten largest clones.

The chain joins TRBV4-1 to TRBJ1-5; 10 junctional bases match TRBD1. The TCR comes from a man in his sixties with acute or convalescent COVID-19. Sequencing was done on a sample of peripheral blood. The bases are TGCGCCAGCAGCTCCTCCGGGACAGGGGAACAGCCCCAGCATTTT. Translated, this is CASSSSGTGEQPQHF.